This T cell receptor beta chain was profiled in a study of regulatory T cells in long-lasting Graves disease. MiXCR was run by TCRdb on the reads, yielding one entry per CDR3 protein. Counted here are hundreds of distinct CDR3 sequences, 75% to 85% occurring once; the ten biggest clones make up about 10%. Germline lookup yields CDR1 LGHDT and CDR2 YNNKEL (reference sequence). The V end lost 2 bases, the J end lost 3 bases, and 8 bases lay between the germline ends. The CDR3 is 14 residues long. Researchers made the TCR library from RNA that was extracted from PBMCs. The input for sequencing was peripheral blood mononuclear cells (PBMCs), taken with antithyroid drug treatment, in newly diagnosed or persistent Graves disease (not recorded which). The receptor comes from a young woman with Graves disease. V and J are TRBV3-1 and TRBJ1-3; weak D call: TRBD1 (5 bases). As DNA, the CDR3 is TGTGCCAGCAGCCAACATGGGGGTGGAAACACCATATATTTT. This codes for CASSQHGGGNTIYF.